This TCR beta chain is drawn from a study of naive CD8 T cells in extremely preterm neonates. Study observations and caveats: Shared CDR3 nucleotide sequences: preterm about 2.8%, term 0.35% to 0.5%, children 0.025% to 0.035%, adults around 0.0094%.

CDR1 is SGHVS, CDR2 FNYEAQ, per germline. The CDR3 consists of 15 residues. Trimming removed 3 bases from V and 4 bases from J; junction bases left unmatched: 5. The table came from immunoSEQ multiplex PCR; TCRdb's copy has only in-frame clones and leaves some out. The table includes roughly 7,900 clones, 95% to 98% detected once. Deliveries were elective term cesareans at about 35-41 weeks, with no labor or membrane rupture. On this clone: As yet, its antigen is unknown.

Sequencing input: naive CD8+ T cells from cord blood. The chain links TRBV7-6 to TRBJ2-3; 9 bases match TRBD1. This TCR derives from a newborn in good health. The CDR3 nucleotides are TGTGCCAGCAGCTTGACAGGGGGTGCGGCAGATACGCAGTATTTT. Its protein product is CASSLTGGAADTQYF.